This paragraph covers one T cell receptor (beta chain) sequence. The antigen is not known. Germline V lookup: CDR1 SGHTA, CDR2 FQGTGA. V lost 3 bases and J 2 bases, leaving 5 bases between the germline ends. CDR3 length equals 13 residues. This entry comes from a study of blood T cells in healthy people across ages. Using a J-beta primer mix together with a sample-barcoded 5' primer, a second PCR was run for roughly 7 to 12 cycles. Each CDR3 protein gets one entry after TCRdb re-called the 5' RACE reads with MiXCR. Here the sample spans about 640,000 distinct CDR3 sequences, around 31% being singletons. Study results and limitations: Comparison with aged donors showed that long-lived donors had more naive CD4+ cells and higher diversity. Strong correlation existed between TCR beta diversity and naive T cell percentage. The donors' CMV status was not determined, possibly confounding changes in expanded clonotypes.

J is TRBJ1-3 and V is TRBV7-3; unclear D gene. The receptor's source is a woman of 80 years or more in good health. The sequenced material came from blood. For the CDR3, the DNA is TGTGCCAGCAGCTTCCAGGCTGGAAACACCATATATTTT. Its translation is CASSFQAGNTIYF.